Described below is a single T cell receptor beta chain sequence and its context. Its antigen is not identified. The PCR was carried out with 60 Vbeta primers and 13 Jbeta primers. In the study's own analysis: Approximately 11 million of some 80 million unique TCR beta chains were shared, per a later count. Measured with immunoSEQ multiplex PCR; TCRdb has only the in-frame clones, and not every one. The V and J calls and clone size come from that table; D and trimming were worked out from the DNA. The table lists around 65,000 clones, more than 75% of them singletons. The sample belongs to a study of cytomegalovirus exposure and HLA in healthy donors. Overall study results and limits: Earlier analysis yielded a pattern in which most TCR beta V segments were productive about 87% or about 30% of the time. Researchers reported in a later analysis that common viral pathogens appeared linked to several top clusters. Serostatus for CMV was the only available immune exposure information.

The junction had 10 bases not matched to a gene; V was cut back by 2 bases and J by 0 bases. Germline V CDR1 and CDR2: GTSNPN, SVGIG (reference sequence). This CDR3 spans 17 amino acids. The TCR was taken from a girl aged 10 to 17 in good health and CMV-seropositive. Source material: PBMCs. This chain connects TRBV30 to TRBJ2-1; 7 nucleotides match TRBD2. CDR3 sequence reads: CAWSPTRGDYSYNEQFF. CDR3 bases: TGTGCCTGGAGTCCCACACGCGGGGACTACTCCTACAATGAGCAGTTCTTC.